This TCR beta chain emerged from a study of blood T cell repertoires in COVID-19. Trimming removed 5 bases at V and 1 base at J, with 14 bases between. This CDR3 is built from 16 residues. Germline V gives CDR1 SGHTA, CDR2 FQGNSA. As originally analysed: Amplification of reference gene primers provided the estimated nucleated cell counts. Method: immunoSEQ multiplex PCR; TCRdb's copy keeps in-frame clones and lacks some. V and J calls plus clone size are reproduced from that table; the DNA served to infer D and trimming. The data contain about 180,000 clones, more than 85% of them singletons. One Seattle source followed patients from active infection through their disease course.

The sequence was obtained from a man aged 60 to 75 with COVID-19, enrolled during active disease. The sample consisted of peripheral blood. The J gene is TRBJ1-4, the V gene TRBV7-2; D perhaps matches TRBD1 (5 bases). The CDR3 DNA reads as TGTGCCAGCAGCCCAGGTTTGGGGCTAACTAATGAAAAACTGTTTTTT. Residues: CASSPGLGLTNEKLFF.